Shown below are 8 T cell receptor beta chains from a single sample sequenced in a study of cytomegalovirus exposure and HLA in healthy donors. It was with 60 Vbeta and 13 Jbeta primers that the PCR ran. Profiled with immunoSEQ multiplex PCR; TCRdb holds only in-frame clones, not every one. The data hold about 200,000 clones, with 75% to 85% observed a single time. The sample consisted of PBMCs. The receptors derive from a woman in her 50s in good health and CMV-seronegative.

V and J are TRBV2 and TRBJ2-1; TRBD2 agrees at 11 bases. Germline-derived CDR1 and CDR2 are SNHLY and FYNNEI. With V trimmed by 6 bases and J by 4 bases, 2 bases remained unmatched. The CDR3 has 14 residues. Here the CDR3 reads CASSGTSGYNEQFF. The CDR3 DNA reads TGTGCCAGCAGCGGGACTAGCGGATACAATGAGCAGTTCTTC.

V usage is TRBV28 and J usage is TRBJ1-1, with D hard to call. CDR3 length: 13 residues. V lost 7 bases and J 4 bases, leaving 13 bases between the germline ends. Germline-derived CDR1 and CDR2 are MDHEN and SYDVKM. The CDR3: CASTFDGGTEAFF. Written as DNA, the CDR3 is TGTGCCAGCACCTTCGATGGAGGCACTGAAGCTTTCTTT. Based on the CDR3 plus reference TRBV28 and TRBJ1-1, the full variable domain is DVKVTQSSRYLVKRTGEKVFLECVQDMDHENMFWYRQDPGLGLRLIYFSYDVKMKEKGDIPEGYSVSREKKERFSLILESASTNQTSMYLCASTFDGGTEAFFGQGTRLTVV.

This clone was observed a single time. V is TRBV4-2 and J is TRBJ2-5; 7 bases map to TRBD2. Germline CDR1 LGHNA, CDR2 YNFKEQ. This CDR3 comprises 13 residues. J gave up 6 bases and V 1 base, and 2 bases lay outside the gene matches. This chain's CDR3 is CASSQGEGKTQYF. The CDR3, as DNA: TGTGCCAGCAGCCAAGGGGAGGGCAAGACCCAGTACTTC.

The chain couples TRBV4-1 to TRBJ2-2; the match to TRBD2 covers 8 bases. This CDR3 comprises 16 residues. Trimming at V came to 4 bases and at J to 8 bases, leaving 12 bases not matched to a gene. Germline CDR1 reads MGHRA; CDR2 reads YSYEKL. The CDR3 nucleotides are TGCGCCAGCAGCCGAAGAACGGGACTAGTCGAGGGGGAGCTGTTTTTT. Translation: CASSRRTGLVEGELFF.

V gene TRBV7-3 combines with J gene TRBJ2-5; TRBD2 agrees at 11 bases. The CDR3 runs 16 residues. CDR1 is SGHTA, CDR2 FQGTGA, per germline. The V gene end was trimmed by 2 bases and the J gene end by 3 bases; junction bases not matched to a gene: 5. Written as DNA, the CDR3 is TGTGCCAGCAGCTTAGCCCTTAGCGGGGGGGAAGAGACCCAGTACTTC. It is translated as CASSLALSGGEETQYF.

The chain combines TRBV29-1 with TRBJ1-2; TRBD1 matches at 11 bases. The CDR3 length is 15 residues. Germline V lookup: CDR1 SQVTM, CDR2 ANQGSEA. V was pared by 6 bases and J by 8 bases, with 14 bases of the junction left unmatched. CDR3 in DNA: TGCAGCGTAGGGACAGGGGGTATCGCAGGGTTCGGCTACACCTTC. Its protein is CSVGTGGIAGFGYTF.

This chain joins TRBV9 and TRBJ2-7; the D gene is possibly TRBD2 (5 bases). V was cut by 0 bases and J by 3 bases, with 13 bases left in between. The CDR3 runs to 15 residues. Per the germline V gene, CDR1 is SGDLS and CDR2 is YYNGEE. DNA of the CDR3: TGTGCCAGCAGCGTAGCCACCTCCGGGATCTACGAGCAGTACTTC. Translated, it gives CASSVATSGIYEQYF. Complete variable domain (other parts from reference TRBV9 and TRBJ2-7): DSGVTQTPKHLITATGQRVTLRCSPRSGDLSVYWYQQSLDQGLQFLIQYYNGEERAKGNILERFSAQQFPDLHSELNLSSLELGDSALYFCASSVATSGIYEQYFGPGTRLTVT.

The V call is TRBV19, the J call TRBJ2-3, with TRBD2 as a possible D gene (6 bases). Trimming removed 1 base from V and 5 bases from J, with 7 bases in between. This CDR3 region has 13 residues. From germline, CDR1 is LNHDA and CDR2 SQIVND (reference sequence). This chain's CDR3 is CASSIAGGDTQYF. The CDR3 DNA sequence: TGTGCCAGTAGTATAGCCGGGGGAGATACGCAGTATTTT.